The 20 T cell receptor beta chains below come from one sample, sequenced in a study of CD8 T cells in ankylosing spondylitis. TCRdb reprocessed the 5' RACE reads via MiXCR and lists one record per CDR3 protein. The sample holds about 220,000 distinct CDR3 sequences; 20% to 30% are singletons and the top ten take under 7%. The sample comprised blood, either unsorted or a sorted T cell fraction (not recorded which). All receptors derive from a male donor with ankylosing spondylitis or in good health (not recorded which).

This clonotype was counted many times. The CDR3 DNA reads as TGCAGCGTTGAAGAGGCTAGCGGAAAGAATTACAATGAGCAGTTCTTC. Translating it yields CSVEEASGKNYNEQFF. The chain combines TRBV29-1 with TRBJ2-1; 7 bases line up with TRBD2. Germline assignment: CDR1 SQVTM and CDR2 ANQGSEA. This CDR3 has 16 amino acids. V was pared by 0 bases and J by 4 bases, with 9 bases of the junction left unmatched.

J is TRBJ2-1 and V is TRBV20-1, with D possibly TRBD2 on 6 matching bases. The CDR3 sequence is 15 residues long. The germline CDR1 and CDR2 sequences are DFQATT and SNEGSKA (reference sequence). Trimming stripped 1 base from V and 7 bases from J, with 17 bases between. The CDR3 sequence is CSARARGIVWNEQFF. DNA of the CDR3: TGCAGTGCTAGAGCTCGCGGGATTGTTTGGAATGAGCAGTTCTTC.

This sequence joins TRBV24-1 and TRBJ2-1; D remains ambiguous. V dropped 1 base and J dropped 4 bases, with 13 bases sitting between them. CDR1 is KGHDR and CDR2 is SFDVKD in the germline V gene. This CDR3 has 16 residues. The CDR3 DNA is TGTGCCACCAGTGATTTCGCCGAGCAAAGGTACAATGAGCAGTTCTTC. This encodes CATSDFAEQRYNEQFF.

The chain couples TRBV4-2 to TRBJ2-3; TRBD1 aligns across 8 bases. This CDR3 has 14 residues. The germline gives CDR1 LGHNA, CDR2 YNFKEQ. V dropped 7 bases and J dropped 3; count of bases not matched to a gene: 6. CDR3 residues: CASTSDRETDTQYF. As DNA, the CDR3 is TGTGCCAGCACCTCGGACAGGGAGACAGATACGCAGTATTTT.

The chain employs TRBV20-1 and TRBJ2-5, with 8 positions matching TRBD1. In germline, CDR1 is DFQATT, CDR2 SNEGSKA (reference sequence). Losses at the gene ends were 2 bases for V and 4 bases for J; bases not matched to a gene: 9. CDR3 length: 15 residues. CDR3 protein: CSARPRTGKGETQYF. Here the CDR3 DNA reads TGCAGTGCTAGACCGCGGACAGGGAAGGGAGAGACCCAGTACTTC.

This clonotype has ten or more counts. The chain couples TRBV3-1 to TRBJ2-1, with 8 nucleotides matching TRBD2. The CDR3 is 17 residues long. After removal of 4 bases from V and 1 base from J, the junction contained 9 bases not matched to a gene. CDR1 LGHDT and CDR2 YNNKEL come from the germline V gene (reference sequence). In nucleotides, the CDR3 is TGTGCCAGCAGCCTCTACCCGGGACTAGTTTCCTACAATGAGCAGTTCTTC. Translating it yields CASSLYPGLVSYNEQFF.

The chain carries TRBV5-5 and TRBJ1-4, with D possibly being TRBD1 (5 bases). The CDR3 is 16 amino acids. The germline V gene encodes CDR1 SGHKS and CDR2 YYEKEE (reference sequence). The V and J ends lost 3 bases and 2 bases respectively, with 14 bases between them. CDR3 DNA sequence: TGTGCCAGCAGCTGGGGCAGTGGTACGACTAATGAAAAACTGTTTTTT. Protein product: CASSWGSGTTNEKLFF.

This clonotype was seen once. The V call is TRBV9, the J call TRBJ2-1; tentative D call: TRBD1 (5 bases). Between the trimmed V and J ends, which lost 0 bases and 0 bases, there was a span of 10 bases. The CDR3 is made up of 16 amino acids. Germline assignment: CDR1 SGDLS and CDR2 YYNGEE. CDR3 protein: CASSVGQGSSYNEQFF. CDR3 in DNA: TGTGCCAGCAGCGTAGGCCAGGGCAGCTCCTACAATGAGCAGTTCTTC.

This clonotype was counted at least ten times. The chain carries TRBV5-1 and TRBJ1-1; 7 bases are a match to TRBD1. Germline CDR1 is SGHRS and CDR2 is YFSETQ. The J segment lost 0 bases and the V segment lost 4 bases, leaving 3 bases of the junction unmatched. The CDR3 covers 14 residues. CDR3 region: CASSTGQVNTEAFF. As DNA, the CDR3 is TGCGCCAGCAGCACTGGACAGGTGAACACTGAAGCTTTCTTT.

This clonotype occurred once. The V gene is TRBV6-2 or TRBV6-3, the J gene TRBJ1-5; the D is unclear. The CDR3 is 12 residues long. Looked up from germline, CDR1 is MNHEY and CDR2 is SVGEGT. Trimming shortened V by 6 bases and J by 11 bases, and 14 bases separated the two germline ends. The CDR3 sequence is CASRTGMEAQHF. CDR3 nucleotides: TGTGCCAGCAGGACCGGGATGGAGGCCCAGCATTTT.

This clonotype has at least ten counts. V usage is TRBV20-1 and J usage is TRBJ1-3; 9 bases align to TRBD1. V lost 5 bases and J lost 5; bases outside the gene matches: 13. The CDR3 contains 16 residues. Per germline, CDR1 DFQATT and CDR2 SNEGSKA (reference sequence). The CDR3 DNA reads as TGCAGTGCTGCGATTCCAACAGGGGGCAGAAGAAACACCATATATTTT. It yields the protein CSAAIPTGGRRNTIYF.

The chain is built from TRBV5-1 and TRBJ2-7; D call uncertain. This CDR3 is 15 amino acids long. Trimming removed 0 bases at V and 1 base at J, with 11 bases between. Germline values: CDR1 SGHRS, CDR2 YFSETQ. Here the CDR3 reads CASSLETGLSYEQYF. DNA of the CDR3: TGCGCCAGCAGCTTGGAGACGGGTTTGTCCTACGAGCAGTACTTC. The full variable domain, with the rest looked up from reference TRBV5-1 and TRBJ2-7, is KAGVTQTPRYLIKTRGQQVTLSCSPISGHRSVSWYQQTPGQGLQFLFEYFSETQRNKGNFPGRFSGRQFSNSRSEMNVSTLELGDSALYLCASSLETGLSYEQYFGPGTRLTVT.

The chain couples TRBV20-1 to TRBJ2-3; either TRBD1 or TRBD2 may fit D (5 bases each). Germline loops: CDR1 DFQATT, CDR2 SNEGSKA (reference sequence). This CDR3 has 13 residues. The ends were cut back, 1 base at V and 6 bases at J, with 11 bases in the middle. The CDR3 sequence is CSARAGTYDTQYF. CDR3 bases: TGCAGTGCTAGAGCGGGGACGTACGATACGCAGTATTTT.

V is TRBV20-1 and J is TRBJ2-1, with 11 nucleotides matching TRBD2. The germline CDR1 and CDR2 sequences are DFQATT and SNEGSKA (reference sequence). The CDR3 has 16 residues. With V trimmed by 3 bases and J by 2 bases, 6 bases remained unmatched. The CDR3 loop is CSASAPGLAAYNEQFF. CDR3 nucleotides: TGCAGTGCTAGTGCACCGGGACTAGCGGCCTACAATGAGCAGTTCTTC.

The V call is TRBV20-1, the J call TRBJ2-7; TRBD2 agrees at 8 bases. Germline V gene lookup returns CDR1 DFQATT and CDR2 SNEGSKA (reference sequence). This CDR3 has 15 residues. With V trimmed by 4 bases and J by 0 bases, 8 bases remained unmatched. The CDR3 DNA reads TGCAGTGCTATTAGCGGGATACAGAGCTCCTACGAGCAGTACTTC. Amino acid sequence: CSAISGIQSSYEQYF.

V usage is TRBV2 and J usage is TRBJ2-7; TRBD2 matches at 7 bases. Germline CDR1 SNHLY, CDR2 FYNNEI. The CDR3 is made up of 13 amino acids. Unmatched junction bases numbered 4, after V lost 6 bases and J lost 2 bases. The CDR3: CASRREGPYEQYF. The CDR3 DNA is TGTGCCAGCAGGAGGGAGGGTCCCTACGAGCAGTACTTC.

This clonotype came up many times. The rearrangement joins TRBV7-2 to TRBJ2-1; perhaps TRBD2 as D (5 bases). Trimming removed 2 bases from V and 4 bases from J, with 18 bases in between. The CDR3 runs to 17 residues. Germline assignment: CDR1 SGHTA and CDR2 FQGNSA. The CDR3 DNA is TGTGCCAGCAGCTTAAGTACCGAGTTAGCGATGTACAATGAGCAGTTCTTC. This gives the protein CASSLSTELAMYNEQFF.

This clonotype was found many times. J is TRBJ2-3 and V is TRBV20-1; D is perhaps TRBD1 or TRBD2 (5 bases each). The germline V gene has CDR1 DFQATT and CDR2 SNEGSKA (reference sequence). Trimming removed 1 base from V and 2 bases from J, with 7 bases in between. The CDR3 extends over 13 amino acids. CDR3 loop: CSARGGTTDTQYF. DNA of the CDR3: TGCAGTGCTAGAGGGGGGACCACAGATACGCAGTATTTT.

There are many counts of this clonotype. This chain links TRBV12-3 or TRBV12-4 with TRBJ2-3, with D possibly matching TRBD2 (5 bases). V shed 5 bases and J shed 6 bases, with 18 bases lying between them. The CDR3 spans 15 residues. The chain's CDR3 is CASSNRLPSGDTQYF. CDR3 in DNA: TGTGCCAGCAGTAACCGACTACCTTCTGGGGATACGCAGTATTTT.

In its sample, this clonotype was seen many times. The V and J genes are TRBV12-3 or TRBV12-4 and TRBJ2-1, with a tentative D call TRBD2 (6 bases). This CDR3 is 12 amino acids long. The germline V and J ends were trimmed by 6 bases and 7 bases, with 10 bases remaining between them. CDR3 amino acids: CASSRGVNEQFF. CDR3 DNA sequence: TGTGCCAGCAGCCGCGGGGTAAATGAGCAGTTCTTC.